The source of this T cell receptor (beta chain) is a study of T cells in tuberculosis. Study conclusions and caveats: Cases with active tuberculosis were adults, while controls were adolescents.

To note about this clone: The target antigen is unknown.

The CDR3 covers 16 residues. Trimming at V came to 1 base and at J to 4 bases, leaving 10 bases not matched to a gene. Germline V gives CDR1 SQVTM, CDR2 ANQGSEA. Generated by immunoSEQ multiplex PCR, the TCRdb table keeps only in-frame clones and is missing some. The repertoire includes 20,000 to 25,000 clones, around 97% of them detected once, and 6.2% sits in the top ten. The specimen sequenced was PBMCs. The rearrangement links TRBV29-1 to TRBJ1-2; TRBD1 matches at 9 bases. This receptor was identified in a donor between 10 and 29 years old with latent tuberculosis or without tuberculosis infection. The CDR3 DNA reads TGCAGCGTTGAAGCAGGGACAGGGACGATTGCCTATGGCTACACCTTC. Amino acid sequence: CSVEAGTGTIAYGYTF.